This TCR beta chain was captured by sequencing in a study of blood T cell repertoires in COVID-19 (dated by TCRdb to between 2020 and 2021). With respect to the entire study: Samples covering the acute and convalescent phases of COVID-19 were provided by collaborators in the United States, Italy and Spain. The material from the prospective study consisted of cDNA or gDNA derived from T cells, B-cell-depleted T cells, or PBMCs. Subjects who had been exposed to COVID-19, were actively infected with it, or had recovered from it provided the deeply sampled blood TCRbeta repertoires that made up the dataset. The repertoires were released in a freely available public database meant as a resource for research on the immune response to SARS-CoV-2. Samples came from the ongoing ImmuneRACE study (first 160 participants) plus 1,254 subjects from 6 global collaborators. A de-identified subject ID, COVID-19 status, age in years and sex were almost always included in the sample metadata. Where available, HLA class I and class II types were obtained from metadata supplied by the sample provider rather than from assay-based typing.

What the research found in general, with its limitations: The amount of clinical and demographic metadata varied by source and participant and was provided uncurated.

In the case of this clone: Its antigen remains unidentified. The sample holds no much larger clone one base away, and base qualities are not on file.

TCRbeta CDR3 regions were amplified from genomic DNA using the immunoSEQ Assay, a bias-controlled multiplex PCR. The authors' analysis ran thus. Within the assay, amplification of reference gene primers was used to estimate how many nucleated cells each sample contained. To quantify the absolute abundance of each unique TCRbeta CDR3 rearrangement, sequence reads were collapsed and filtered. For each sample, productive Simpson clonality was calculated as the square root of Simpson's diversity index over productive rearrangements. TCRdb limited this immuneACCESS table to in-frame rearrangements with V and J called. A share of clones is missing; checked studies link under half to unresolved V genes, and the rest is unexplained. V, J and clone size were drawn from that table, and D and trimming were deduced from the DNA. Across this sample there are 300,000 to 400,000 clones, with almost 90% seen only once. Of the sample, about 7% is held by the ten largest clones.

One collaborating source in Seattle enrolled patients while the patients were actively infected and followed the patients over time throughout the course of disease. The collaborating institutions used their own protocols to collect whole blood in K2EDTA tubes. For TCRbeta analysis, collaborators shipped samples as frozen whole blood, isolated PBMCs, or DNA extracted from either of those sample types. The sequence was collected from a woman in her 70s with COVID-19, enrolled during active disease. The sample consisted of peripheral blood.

The DNA sequence is TGTGCCAGTCGAGAGAACTTCAATCAGCCCCAGCATTTT. Translated, this is CASRENFNQPQHF. In this chain, TRBV19 is recombined with TRBJ1-5, with the D gene not confidently named. Deletion took 8 bases off V and 3 bases off J, with a span of 11 bases between the germline ends. The germline V gene encodes CDR1 LNHDA and CDR2 SQIVND (reference sequence). The CDR3, from cysteine to phenylalanine, totals 13 residues. Only the CDR3 portion is preserved as DNA: 39 bases, with reading frame beginning at the first base.